The 26 T cell receptor gamma chains below all came from one sample that was sequenced in a study of Vδ1+ human thymocytes. Study-level results: Highly polyclonal TRG and TRD repertoires with Gaussian CDR3 length distributions appeared in thymus.

Sequences come from RNA converted to cDNA by reverse transcription. The CDR3 regions were amplified by multiplex PCR from V-gene primers to a constant-region primer. TCRdb fed the multiplex PCR reads to CATT. The sample shows about 6,500 gamma-chain clones, around 42% of them seen only once. For these TCRs, the target antigens are not known. The sample comprised Vdelta1+ gamma-delta thymocytes from the thymus. Subset specified: FACS-sorted CD3+ TCRalphabeta- TCRVdelta1+ TCRVdelta2- thymocytes. The receptors were sampled from a boy under two years old who had congenital heart surgery.

With regard to this clone: It may be a read error: a sequence one base away is much more abundant. This chain uses TRGV3 with TRGJ1 or TRGJ2. The J gene is absent in TCRdb and was assigned here via DNA matching to germline. From germline, CDR1 is VTNTFY and CDR2 YDVSTARD (reference sequence). The V and J ends lost 3 bases and 2 bases, in that order; junction bases with no gene match: 4. There are 13 residues in the CDR3. DNA of the CDR3: TGTGCCACCTGGGACGAGCATTATTATAAGAAACTCTTT. Amino acid sequence: CATWDEHYYKKLF.

J is TRGJ1 or TRGJ2 and V is TRGV9. V was pared by 3 bases and J by 6 bases, with 11 bases of the junction left unmatched. This CDR3 spans 14 amino acids. CDR1 GITISATS and CDR2 ISYDGTV come from the germline V gene (reference sequence). The CDR3 nucleotides are TGTGCCTTGTGGGAGCTAAAGAGAAGTTATAAGAAACTCTTT. This sequence encodes CALWELKRSYKKLF.

This chain links TRGV4 with TRGJP. The J gene, absent from TCRdb, was called here by matching the DNA to germline. This CDR3 has 17 amino acids. After removal of 6 bases from V and 7 bases from J, the junction contained 12 bases not matched to a gene. Germline-derived CDR1 and CDR2 are EGSTGY and YDSYTSSV. The CDR3 nucleotides are TGTGCCACCTGGCACCTCCCCCTCGAGTTGGGCAAAAAAATCAAGGTATTT. It translates to CATWHLPLELGKKIKVF.

This chain uses TRGV4 with TRGJ1 or TRGJ2. Because TCRdb records no J gene, it was assigned here through a match of the DNA to germline. This CDR3 has 11 residues. Germline values: CDR1 EGSTGY, CDR2 YDSYTSSV. V was clipped by 4 bases and J by 12 bases; unmatched bases: 9. Here the CDR3 reads CATWEGVGKLF. CDR3 coding DNA: TGTGCCACCTGGGAGGGCGTAGGGAAACTCTTT.

The gene calls are TRGV9 and TRGJ1 or TRGJ2. Germline matching of the DNA provided the J gene here, since TCRdb leaves it blank. The junction had 9 bases not matched to a gene; V was cut back by 2 bases and J by 8 bases. This CDR3 has 13 amino acids. The germline gives CDR1 GITISATS, CDR2 ISYDGTV (reference sequence). The CDR3 loop is CALWEARRNKKLF. The CDR3 DNA reads TGTGCCTTGTGGGAGGCCCGCCGAAATAAGAAACTCTTT.

Regarding this clone: A read error may explain this, as a much larger clone is one base away. The chain has TRGV9 and TRGJ1 or TRGJ2. J gave up 7 bases and V 0 bases, and 3 bases lay outside the gene matches. The CDR3 consists of 12 residues. Per the germline V gene, CDR1 is GITISATS and CDR2 is ISYDGTV (reference sequence). The CDR3 spells CALWEVHYKKLF. The CDR3 DNA reads TGTGCCTTGTGGGAGGTGCACTATAAGAAACTCTTT.

V usage is TRGV4 and J usage is TRGJ1 or TRGJ2. Assignment of the J gene here rests on matching the DNA to germline, because TCRdb gives none. V shed 4 bases and J 7 bases; nucleotides not matched to a gene: 4. The germline V gene encodes CDR1 EGSTGY and CDR2 YDSYTSSV. The CDR3 runs 11 residues. CDR3 amino acids: CATWEYYKKLF. For the CDR3, the DNA is TGTGCCACCTGGGAATACTATAAGAAACTCTTT.

This clone was seen a few times. The chain carries TRGV9 and TRGJ1 or TRGJ2. The CDR3 is 18 amino acids. J was trimmed by 8 bases and V by 0 bases; bases with no gene match: 22. CDR1 GITISATS and CDR2 ISYDGTV come from the germline V gene (reference sequence). For the CDR3, the DNA is TGTGCCTTGTGGGAGGTGCTCAGCAGGAGGGAAAGGCTAAATAAGAAACTCTTT. It codes for CALWEVLSRRERLNKKLF.

This chain joins TRGV5 and TRGJ1 or TRGJ2. TCRdb carries no J gene annotation; the J gene was assigned here by matching the DNA with germline. Germline V CDR1 and CDR2: VINAFY, YDVSNSKD. The CDR3 extends over 11 amino acids. V shed 1 base and J 6 bases; nucleotides not matched to a gene: 0. CDR3 protein: CATWDSYKKLF. DNA for the CDR3: TGTGCCACCTGGGACAGTTATAAGAAACTCTTT.

There are a few counts of this clone. The chain uses TRGV4 and TRGJ1 or TRGJ2. The CDR3 runs to 11 residues. Germline trimming cut 6 bases from V and 4 bases from J; bases unmatched to any gene: 3. The germline CDR1 and CDR2 sequences are EGSTGY and YDSYTSSV. The CDR3 DNA reads as TGTGCCACCTGGATCTATTATAAGAAACTCTTT. Amino acid sequence: CATWIYYKKLF.

The rearrangement uses TRGV5 and TRGJ1 or TRGJ2. The J gene was missing in TCRdb and was found by matching the end of the DNA to germline. CDR3 length: 12 amino acids. CDR1 and CDR2 from the germline V gene are VINAFY and YDVSNSKD. Trimming at V came to 4 bases and at J to 11 bases, leaving 11 bases not matched to a gene. The CDR3 DNA is TGTGCCACCTGGGAGAGGTCCCATGAGAAACTCTTT. Its protein is CATWERSHEKLF.

The rearrangement uses TRGV4 and TRGJ1 or TRGJ2. No J segment appears in TCRdb, so it was assigned here by matching the sequence to germline. Germline CDR1 is EGSTGY and CDR2 is YDSYTSSV. The CDR3 extends over 12 amino acids. J lost 5 bases, V lost 3 bases, and 4 bases had no gene match. The CDR3: CATWDSHYKKLF. The CDR3 bases are TGTGCCACCTGGGATTCCCATTATAAGAAACTCTTT.

In its sample, this clone ranks as medium-sized. The rearrangement links TRGV9 to TRGJ1 or TRGJ2. V dropped 0 bases and J dropped 6; count of bases not matched to a gene: 5. Germline lookup yields CDR1 GITISATS and CDR2 ISYDGTV (reference sequence). The length of the CDR3 is 13 residues. CDR3 DNA sequence: TGTGCCTTGTGGGAGGTGCGGGGTTATAAGAAACTCTTT. This codes for CALWEVRGYKKLF.

The chain has TRGV8 and TRGJ1 or TRGJ2. The J gene was missing in TCRdb and was found by matching the end of the DNA to germline. Germline CDR1 is VENAVY and CDR2 is YDSYNSRV. The CDR3 has 13 residues. V lost 0 bases to trimming and J lost 6 bases; unmatched junction nucleotides: 5. This chain's CDR3 is CATWDRRSYKKLF. CDR3 DNA sequence: TGTGCCACCTGGGATAGGCGGAGTTATAAGAAACTCTTT.

The rearrangement joins TRGV4 to TRGJ1 or TRGJ2. Here the J gene was assigned by germline matching of the DNA, as TCRdb has none. Looked up from germline, CDR1 is EGSTGY and CDR2 is YDSYTSSV. The CDR3 runs to 13 residues. Losses at the gene ends were 5 bases for V and 2 bases for J; bases not matched to a gene: 6. CDR3 in DNA: TGTGCCACCTGGGGAGGGGATTATTATAAGAAACTCTTT. Translated: CATWGGDYYKKLF.

J gene TRGJ1 or TRGJ2 was identified, but the V gene was not called. The CDR3 length is 13 residues. The CDR3 DNA is TGTGCCACCTTGGACAGGCCAGGGTATAAGAAACTCTTT. It encodes CATLDRPGYKKLF.

The chain is built from TRGV5 and TRGJ1 or TRGJ2. TCRdb leaves out the J gene; it was filled in here by matching the DNA to germline. The V gene end was trimmed by 0 bases and the J gene end by 9 bases; junction bases not matched to a gene: 8. The germline CDR1 and CDR2 sequences are VINAFY and YDVSNSKD. The CDR3 has 13 amino acids. The CDR3 loop is CATWDRLFFKKLF. The CDR3 DNA follows: TGTGCCACCTGGGACAGGCTTTTTTTTAAGAAACTCTTT.

The rearrangement links TRGV8 to TRGJ1 or TRGJ2. As TCRdb names no J gene, one was assigned here on the basis of a DNA match to germline. CDR3 size: 14 residues. CDR1 is VENAVY and CDR2 is YDSYNSRV in the germline V gene. The ends lost 2 bases at V and 0 bases at J; junction bases unmatched: 4. In DNA, the CDR3 is TGTGCCACCTGGGATAAACCGAATTATTATAAGAAACTCTTT. This sequence encodes CATWDKPNYYKKLF.

In its sample, this clone was seen once. This chain connects TRGV5 to TRGJ1 or TRGJ2. No J gene was available from TCRdb, and it was assigned here by a germline match of the DNA. The CDR3 sequence is 11 residues long. J lost 8 bases, V lost 12 bases, and 13 bases had no gene match. Per the germline V gene, CDR1 is VINAFY and CDR2 is YDVSNSKD. The CDR3 DNA is TGTGCCCCGTGGGAGTGGCATAAGAAACTCTTT. As protein: CAPWEWHKKLF.

The gene calls are TRGV8 and TRGJ1 or TRGJ2. TCRdb does not report a J gene; here it was assigned by matching the DNA to germline references. This CDR3 spans 11 amino acids. The germline V gene has CDR1 VENAVY and CDR2 YDSYNSRV. The V and J ends lost 5 bases and 10 bases, in that order; junction bases with no gene match: 8. CDR3 region: CATWASDKKLF. The DNA for the CDR3 is TGTGCCACCTGGGCCTCCGACAAGAAACTCTTT.

This clone was picked up a small number of times. This sequence joins TRGV4 and TRGJ1 or TRGJ2. Germline loops: CDR1 EGSTGY, CDR2 YDSYTSSV. V lost 0 bases to trimming and J lost 5 bases; unmatched junction nucleotides: 4. The CDR3 covers 13 residues. DNA of the CDR3: TGTGCCACCTGGGATGGGCCTCATTATAAGAAACTCTTT. It yields the protein CATWDGPHYKKLF.

The V gene is TRGV5, the J gene TRGJ1 or TRGJ2. The J gene comes from matching the DNA to germline here; TCRdb lacks it. This CDR3 is built from 13 residues. Germline lookup yields CDR1 VINAFY and CDR2 YDVSNSKD. The trim removed 0 bases at V and 7 bases at J, leaving 6 bases unmatched. Here the CDR3 reads CATWDRPKYKKLF. Here the CDR3 DNA reads TGTGCCACCTGGGACAGGCCGAAATATAAGAAACTCTTT.

V is TRGV9 and J is TRGJ1 or TRGJ2. The J gene was not available in TCRdb and was assigned here by matching the DNA to germline segments. Germline-derived CDR1 and CDR2 are GITISATS and ISYDGTV (reference sequence). With 3 bases clipped from V and 3 bases from J, the junction kept 11 bases outside the gene matches. The CDR3 is made up of 15 amino acids. The DNA for the CDR3 is TGTGCCTTGTGGGAGTCCCTCGAGGGTTATTATAAGAAACTCTTT. Its translation is CALWESLEGYYKKLF.

The count of this clone is one. The chain combines TRGV3 with TRGJ1 or TRGJ2. TCRdb offers no J gene call, so here the DNA was matched to germline to obtain one. The CDR3 covers 13 residues. Trimming took 0 bases from V and 5 from J; bases not matched to a gene: 4. Germline V lookup: CDR1 VTNTFY, CDR2 YDVSTARD (reference sequence). CDR3 region: CATWDRLNYKKLF. In DNA form, the CDR3 reads TGTGCCACCTGGGACAGGTTGAATTATAAGAAACTCTTT.

The V gene is TRGV3, the J gene TRGJ1 or TRGJ2. No J segment appears in TCRdb, so it was assigned here by matching the sequence to germline. V shed 3 bases and J 2 bases; nucleotides not matched to a gene: 7. The CDR3 is made up of 14 amino acids. Germline CDR1 is VTNTFY and CDR2 is YDVSTARD (reference sequence). This CDR3 is CATWDAKYYYKKLF. The CDR3 region has the DNA TGTGCCACCTGGGACGCCAAATATTATTATAAGAAACTCTTT.

V and J are TRGV3 and TRGJ1 or TRGJ2. The junction had 15 bases not matched to a gene; V was cut back by 0 bases and J by 7 bases. Germline V gene sequence: CDR1 VTNTFY, CDR2 YDVSTARD (reference sequence). This CDR3 is 16 amino acids long. The CDR3 here is CATWDRRVQVRYKKLF. DNA for the CDR3: TGTGCCACCTGGGACAGGCGCGTTCAAGTTAGATATAAGAAACTCTTT.